What follows are 20 T cell receptor beta chains derived from one specimen sequenced in a study of blood T cells in healthy people across ages. It was with a sample-barcoded 5' primer and a J-beta primer mix that a second PCR of roughly 6 to 12 cycles was run. MiXCR was run by TCRdb on the 5' RACE reads, yielding one entry per CDR3 protein. Here the sample spans about 1.1 million distinct CDR3 sequences, around two fifths being singletons. Specimen: blood. These receptors were taken from a man aged 18 to 30 in good health.

This clonotype was counted only a few times. The chain combines TRBV6-1 with TRBJ1-1; 9 nucleotides align to TRBD1. Germline V gene sequence: CDR1 MNHNS, CDR2 SASEGT. V lost 10 bases to trimming and J lost 2 bases; unmatched junction nucleotides: 11. The CDR3 covers 15 residues. CDR3 bases: TGTGCCATCTCAAAGAGACAGGGGGTAAACACTGAAGCTTTCTTT. It encodes CAISKRQGVNTEAFF.

This clonotype occurred a few times. This chain connects TRBV12-3 or TRBV12-4 to TRBJ1-4; no reliable D call. V lost 3 bases and J lost 7, with 12 bases in between. This CDR3 is 14 amino acids long. CDR3 protein: CASSFRVFSEKLFF. The CDR3 region has the DNA TGTGCCAGCAGTTTCCGGGTGTTTAGTGAAAAACTGTTTTTT.

The chain is built from TRBV7-2 and TRBJ1-6; a weak D match, TRBD1 (5 bases). CDR3 length: 16 amino acids. Trimming took off 1 base at V and 2 bases at J, with 9 bases between the two ends. CDR1 is SGHTA, CDR2 FQGNSA, per germline. The CDR3 coding sequence is TGTGCCAGCAGCTTAGGGGGGTCCCCCTATAATTCACCCCTCCACTTT. This gives the protein CASSLGGSPYNSPLHF.

The chain employs TRBV27 and TRBJ2-1; 9 bases map to TRBD1. The CDR3 runs 14 residues. Germline V gives CDR1 MNHEY, CDR2 SMNVEV (reference sequence). Losses at the gene ends were 6 bases for V and 10 bases for J; bases not matched to a gene: 10. The CDR3: CASRTGTGIREQFF. In nucleotides, the CDR3 is TGTGCCAGCAGAACCGGGACAGGGATAAGAGAGCAGTTCTTC.

This clonotype appeared a few times. This chain connects TRBV16 to TRBJ1-1; D not certain. The CDR3 spans 12 residues. Germline V gene sequence: CDR1 KGHSY, CDR2 FQNENV. Between the trimmed V and J ends, which lost 0 bases and 6 bases, there was a span of 5 bases. The CDR3 sequence: CASSQSGPEAFF. CDR3 nucleotide sequence: TGTGCCAGCAGCCAATCAGGGCCTGAAGCTTTCTTT.

In this sample, this clonotype turned up a few times. The V call is TRBV5-1, the J call TRBJ1-2; a possible D gene is TRBD1 (5 bases). This CDR3 is 15 amino acids long. Germline V gene data show CDR1 as SGHRS and CDR2 as YFSETQ. Trimming stripped 4 bases from V and 5 bases from J, with 18 bases between. The CDR3 DNA reads TGCGCCAGCAGCCCTGGAGGCAGGGAGGATTATGGCTACACCTTC. Translating gives CASSPGGREDYGYTF. Full variable domain (remainder filled in from reference TRBV5-1 and TRBJ1-2): KAGVTQTPRYLIKTRGQQVTLSCSPISGHRSVSWYQQTPGQGLQFLFEYFSETQRNKGNFPGRFSGRQFSNSRSEMNVSTLELGDSALYLCASSPGGREDYGYTFGSGTRLTVV.

The V gene is TRBV6-2 or TRBV6-3, the J gene TRBJ1-2, with 7 positions matching TRBD1. Germline CDR1 is MNHEY and CDR2 is SVGEGT. The CDR3 is 12 residues long. The trim removed 6 bases at V and 12 bases at J, leaving 10 bases unmatched. In DNA form, the CDR3 reads TGTGCCAGCAGCCGTAACTACAGGGGACACACCTTC. The encoded protein is CASSRNYRGHTF.

This clonotype was found a few times. The chain carries TRBV7-2 and TRBJ1-4; D might be TRBD1 (5 bases). Germline V CDR1 and CDR2: SGHTA, FQGNSA. The V gene lost 2 bases and the J gene lost 3 bases, with 10 bases spanning the gap. The length of the CDR3 is 15 residues. The CDR3 loop reads CASSLSRTPNEKLFF. Here the CDR3 DNA reads TGTGCCAGCAGCTTAAGCCGGACACCTAATGAAAAACTGTTTTTT. The full variable domain, completed using reference TRBV7-2 and TRBJ1-4, is GAGVSQSPSNKVTEKGKDVELRCDPISGHTALYWYRQSLGQGLEFLIYFQGNSAPDKSGLPSDRFSAERTGGSVSTLTIQRTQQEDSAVYLCASSLSRTPNEKLFFGSGTQLSVL.

CDR3 nucleotides: TGCAGTGTCGAGAGCGGGGGAATTAACGAGCAGTTCTTC. It specifies CSVESGGINEQFF. The chain combines TRBV20-1 with TRBJ2-1; 8 positions match TRBD2. This CDR3 region has 13 residues. CDR1 and CDR2 (germline): DFQATT, SNEGSKA (reference sequence). After removal of 7 bases from V and 10 bases from J, the junction contained 12 bases not matched to a gene.

The chain carries TRBV3-1 and TRBJ1-1, with D possibly being TRBD1 (5 bases). The CDR3 extends over 17 amino acids. V lost 0 bases and J lost 0, with 14 bases in between. Germline V gene sequence: CDR1 LGHDT, CDR2 YNNKEL (reference sequence). The CDR3 DNA reads TGTGCCAGCAGCCAAGAGAACAGGTTGGGCATGAACACTGAAGCTTTCTTT. Its translation is CASSQENRLGMNTEAFF.

This clonotype was recorded only once. The chain recombines TRBV27 with TRBJ2-1; D might be TRBD1 (5 bases). V was shortened by 6 bases and J by 0 bases, with 18 bases between the two germline ends. The CDR3 runs to 17 residues. The V gene's germline CDR1 is MNHEY and CDR2 SMNVEV (reference sequence). The CDR3 nucleotides read TGTGCCAGCAGCCCAATAGGGGTGTATGGCTCCTACAATGAGCAGTTCTTC. Amino acids: CASSPIGVYGSYNEQFF.

This chain uses TRBV6-5 with TRBJ2-1; 7 positions agree with TRBD2. Germline CDR1 reads MNHEY; CDR2 reads SVGAGI. The junction had 10 bases not matched to a gene; V was cut back by 0 bases and J by 8 bases. The CDR3 extends over 16 amino acids. The CDR3 DNA sequence: TGTGCCAGCAGTTACTCGGCAGGCGGGGGATGGGATGAGCAGTTCTTC. Its protein product is CASSYSAGGGWDEQFF.

This clonotype was seen only a few times. The chain joins TRBV20-1 to TRBJ2-5, with unresolved D. Germline V CDR1 and CDR2: DFQATT, SNEGSKA (reference sequence). V lost 4 bases, J lost 1 base, and 10 bases lay in between. This CDR3 spans 13 amino acids. CDR3 amino acids: CSAIIALQETQYF. Written as DNA, the CDR3 is TGCAGTGCTATTATTGCCCTCCAAGAGACCCAGTACTTC.

This clonotype was seen more than once but under ten times. The chain links TRBV12-3 or TRBV12-4 to TRBJ1-2; D unresolved. Trimming cost V 6 bases and J 2 bases, with 16 bases left between them. CDR3 length: 15 amino acids. The CDR3 nucleotides are TGTGCCAGCAGGGTGGACGCGTCGAGGAACTATGGCTACACCTTC. This gives the protein CASRVDASRNYGYTF.

This chain links TRBV18 with TRBJ1-5; D might be TRBD1 (6 bases). Germline CDR1 and CDR2: KGHSH and LQKENI. The V end was cut by 2 bases, the J end by 2 bases, with 13 bases between. This CDR3 comprises 16 residues. The CDR3 loop reads CASSPASGAGNQPQHF. CDR3 in DNA: TGTGCCAGCTCACCAGCCTCGGGGGCTGGCAATCAGCCCCAGCATTTT.

The chain uses TRBV6-6 and TRBJ1-6; D is unclear. This CDR3 is 15 amino acids long. The ends were cut back, 5 bases at V and 6 bases at J, with 14 bases in the middle. Germline loops: CDR1 MNHNY, CDR2 SVGAGI (reference sequence). The CDR3 bases are TGTGCCAGCAGTCGGGAGTCCAAGGGTAATTCACCCCTCCACTTT. It is translated as CASSRESKGNSPLHF.

The chain uses TRBV6-5 and TRBJ2-1; D possibly uses TRBD1 or TRBD2 (5 bases each). The V gene lost 4 bases and the J gene lost 4 bases, with 14 bases spanning the gap. This CDR3 region has 15 residues. Germline lookup yields CDR1 MNHEY and CDR2 SVGAGI. This CDR3 is CASSSGRAVYNEQFF. The CDR3 nucleotides read TGTGCCAGCAGTTCGGGACGAGCGGTGTACAATGAGCAGTTCTTC.

This clonotype was seen more than once but under ten times. The chain links TRBV7-2 to TRBJ2-1; tentative D call: TRBD2 (5 bases). The better agreement between TRBJ2-7 and the DNA end casts doubt on the J call. Germline V CDR1 and CDR2: SGHTA, FQGNSA. This CDR3 has 16 residues. The CDR3 DNA reads as TGTGCCAGCAGCCCCAAAAGCGGAAACTCCTACAATGAGCAGTACTTC. This gives the protein CASSPKSGNSYNEQYF.

This rearrangement joins TRBV9 to TRBJ2-5; TRBD1 or TRBD2 may be the D gene (5 bases each). There are 16 residues in the CDR3. Germline V gives CDR1 SGDLS, CDR2 YYNGEE. V was shortened by 0 bases and J by 11 bases, with 23 bases between the two germline ends. CDR3: CASSVVKGPSYNEQYF. The CDR3 coding sequence is TGTGCCAGCAGCGTAGTGAAGGGACCCTCATACAATGAGCAGTACTTC.

The chain recombines TRBV20-1 with TRBJ1-1; D may be TRBD1 (5 bases). Per the germline V gene, CDR1 is DFQATT and CDR2 is SNEGSKA (reference sequence). The CDR3 sequence is 13 residues long. Trimming left V 5 bases short and J 5 bases short, with 15 bases between. DNA for the CDR3: TGCAGTGCTCCCCCCCTGGGGGGGACTGAAGCTTTCTTT. Protein: CSAPPLGGTEAFF.